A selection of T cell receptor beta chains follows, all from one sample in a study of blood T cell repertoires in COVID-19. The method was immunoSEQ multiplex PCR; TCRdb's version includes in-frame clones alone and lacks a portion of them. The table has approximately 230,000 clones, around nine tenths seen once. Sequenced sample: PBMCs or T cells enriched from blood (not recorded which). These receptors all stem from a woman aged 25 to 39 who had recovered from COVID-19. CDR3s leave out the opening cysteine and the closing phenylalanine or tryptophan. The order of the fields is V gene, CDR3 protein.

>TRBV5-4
ASSLYGQGFGSPLH
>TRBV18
ASSQSGGRNTEAF
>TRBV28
ASSSSGGGYNEQF
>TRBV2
ANRPTRAGELF
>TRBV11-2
ASSLVRGAAYEQY
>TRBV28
ASSLNLLGQLNQPQH
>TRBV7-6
ASSLAAGGPYEQY
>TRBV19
ASRPYPGTGLDEQF
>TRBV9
ASSPRTGGASPLH
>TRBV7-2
ASSPETGRNQPQH
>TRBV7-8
ASSPGLAGDNEQF
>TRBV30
AWSVVNTGELF
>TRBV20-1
SAKGLSEQY
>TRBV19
ASSPGGGFYNEQF
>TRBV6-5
ASSLSRDREGYT
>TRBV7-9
ASTNGTGKEKLF
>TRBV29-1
SVRTGKINEQF
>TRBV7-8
ASSLAGGDTQY
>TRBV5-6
ASSSAGRVYNSPLH
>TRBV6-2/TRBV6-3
ASSSRGRETQY
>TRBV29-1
SVVGLATYNEQF
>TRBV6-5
ASSRLLGPSGEQY
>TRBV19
ATNRGGGQPQH
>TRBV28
ASSFRLRGRYGGTEAF
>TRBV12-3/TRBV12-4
ASRAGVAETQY
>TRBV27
ASTFGRGANSPLH
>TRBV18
ASRTGNSYEQY
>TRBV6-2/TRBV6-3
ASSYGQNSNQPQH
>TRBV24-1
ATSGQTRAGELF
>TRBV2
ASSVGLGVQPQH
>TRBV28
ASRTGGINEQY
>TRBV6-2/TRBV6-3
ASSWQPGFDEQF
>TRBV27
ASSFETGNKNIQY
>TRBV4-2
ASSPGPIPGNEQF
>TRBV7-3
ASSLSGTGSTEAF
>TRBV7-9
ASSLGQENEKLF
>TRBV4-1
ASSQVASGSAYNEQF
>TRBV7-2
ASSLGQMWGYT
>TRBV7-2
ASSFGLRNTEAF
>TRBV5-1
ASSGQGALYGYT
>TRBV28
ASSYPGTVLTEAF
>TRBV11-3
ASSVSGGPTDTQY
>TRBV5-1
ASSLEGREEKLF
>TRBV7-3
ASSTDRGAAF
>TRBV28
ASSLRGRAF
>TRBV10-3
AISTPGGQSYEQY
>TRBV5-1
ASSLEEHLYNEQF
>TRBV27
ASSFNRGRELF
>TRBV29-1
SVGGYEQY
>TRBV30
AASTIRGRGRTEAF
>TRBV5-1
ASSTLGGTETQY
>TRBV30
AWSFGGTEAF
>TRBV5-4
ASSHRQGQEKLF
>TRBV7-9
ASSWDRLNTEAF
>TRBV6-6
ASAGRTSSSNEQF
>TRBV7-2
ASSTNGRRGWTEAF
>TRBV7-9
ASSTYRGKGWTEAF
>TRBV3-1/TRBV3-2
ASSPNIGGFHEQF
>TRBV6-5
ASRGYRTGQEQY
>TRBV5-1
ASSLQGYEQY